This TCR beta chain was observed in a study of shared clonotypes between healthy human individuals. TCRdb's table, derived via immunoSEQ multiplex PCR, lists solely in-frame clones and lacks some. The sample holds hundreds of thousands of clones, 90% to 95% seen once. It was CD45RO-negative cells, positively selected for CCR7, that made up naive CD8 cells, with terminally differentiated effector memory CD45RA+ cells excluded. This CDR3 has 11 residues. Trimming removed 4 bases at V and 0 bases at J, with 2 bases between. Source material: naive CD8+ T cells sorted from blood. The origin of this receptor is a man in his thirties or forties in good health. The chain is built from TRBV5-3 and TRBJ2-7; no reliable D call. TRBV5-3 falls under the ORF class, with uncertain function. CDR3 nucleotides: TGTGCCAGAAGCGCCTCCTACGAGCAGTACTTC. Translated: CARSASYEQYF.